What follows are 5 T cell receptor beta chains derived from one specimen sequenced in a study of blood T cells in healthy people across ages. Using a J-beta primer mix together with a sample-barcoded 5' primer, a second PCR was run for 7 to 11 cycles. TCRdb passed the 5' RACE reads through MiXCR, listing each CDR3 protein once. The table has hundreds of thousands of distinct CDR3 sequences, more than 50% seen once; the top ten hold roughly 24%. Sequences were obtained from blood. The receptor set was obtained from a man aged 40-49 years in good health.

The V call is TRBV6-2 or TRBV6-3, the J call TRBJ1-2, with D unresolved. CDR1 and CDR2 from the germline V gene are MNHEY and SVGEGT. Trimming pared 4 bases from V and 2 bases from J, leaving 11 bases between. The CDR3 has 14 residues. CDR3 sequence: CASSFGPTNYGYTF. The CDR3 region has the DNA TGTGCCAGCAGTTTCGGACCGACAAACTATGGCTACACCTTC.

The rearrangement uses TRBV12-3 or TRBV12-4 and TRBJ1-1, with TRBD1 identical over 9 bases. The trim removed 5 bases at V and 4 bases at J, leaving 8 bases unmatched. The CDR3 is 15 amino acids. CDR3 DNA: TGTGCCAGCAGTCCCCGGGACAGGGAGGGCACTGAAGCTTTCTTT. The encoded protein is CASSPRDREGTEAFF.

For this clonotype: At one end the junction does not follow the germline gene, possibly because of a read error. In DNA form, the CDR3 reads TGCAGCGCTAGAGGAAGCAGCGGGAGTTGGGAGCAGTACTTC. It specifies CSARGSSGSWEQYF. The J gene is TRBJ2-5, the V gene TRBV20-1, with TRBD2 identical over 8 bases. Germline CDR1 DFQATT, CDR2 SNEGSKA (reference sequence). This CDR3 is built from 14 residues.

This clonotype was detected a few times. The chain has TRBV20-1 and TRBJ2-7; D possibly uses TRBD1 or TRBD2 (5 bases each). The CDR3 runs 13 residues. CDR1 DFQATT and CDR2 SNEGSKA come from the germline V gene (reference sequence). V was trimmed by 6 bases and J by 6 bases, leaving 18 bases between them. CDR3 residues: CSARGLDSGEQYF. CDR3 DNA: TGCAGTGCGCGCGGGCTTGACAGCGGCGAGCAGTACTTC.

This CDR3 reads CASSPRRGSPGREQYF. For the CDR3, the DNA is TGTGCCAGCAGCCCCCGTAGAGGGAGTCCCGGAAGGGAGCAGTACTTC. V and J are TRBV7-8 and TRBJ2-5, with TRBD2 as a possible D gene (5 bases). V was pared by 5 bases and J by 11 bases, with 27 bases between. CDR3 length equals 16 residues. Germline loops: CDR1 SGHVS, CDR2 FQNEAQ.